Each of the 9 T cell receptor beta chains below was sequenced from the same sample in a study of cytomegalovirus exposure and HLA in healthy donors. The PCR used 60 Vbeta and 13 Jbeta primers. TCRdb's table, derived via immunoSEQ multiplex PCR, lists solely in-frame clones and lacks some. The sample contains about 110,000 clones, 60% to 85% of which appear only once. The material sequenced was PBMCs. Receptors originate from a woman between 55 and 75 years old in good health and CMV-seropositive.

The genes are TRBV5-4 and TRBJ1-4, with a weak D call TRBD1 (5 bases). Germline V gene sequence: CDR1 SGHNT, CDR2 YYREEE (reference sequence). The V gene lost 3 bases and the J gene lost 5 bases, with 11 bases spanning the gap. This CDR3 contains 14 residues. DNA for the CDR3: TGTGCCAGCAGCTCCGGACAAGGGAATGAAAAACTGTTTTTT. This codes for CASSSGQGNEKLFF.

The gene calls are TRBV15 and TRBJ2-7; 7 positions match TRBD1. V lost 6 bases and J lost 1; bases outside the gene matches: 3. Per germline, CDR1 LNHNV and CDR2 YYDKDF (reference sequence). The CDR3 consists of 13 residues. The CDR3 here is CATSRDSSYEQYF. The CDR3 region has the DNA TGTGCCACCAGTCGGGACAGTTCCTACGAGCAGTACTTC.

V is TRBV7-2 and J is TRBJ2-7; perhaps TRBD2 as D (6 bases). Trimming took off 1 base at V and 2 bases at J, with 12 bases between the two ends. This CDR3 contains 15 residues. CDR1 is SGHTA and CDR2 is FQGNSA in the germline V gene. CDR3: CASSLGGDLTYEQYF. The CDR3 nucleotides are TGTGCCAGCAGCTTAGGGGGGGACCTAACCTACGAGCAGTACTTC.

The genes are TRBV16 and TRBJ2-7; the D gene is possibly TRBD2 (5 bases). The CDR3 is 13 residues long. The V end was cut by 3 bases, the J end by 3 bases, with 9 bases between. CDR1 KGHSY and CDR2 FQNENV come from the germline V gene. DNA of the CDR3: TGTGCCAGCAGCCATAGGACTTTCTACGAGCAGTACTTC. Translation gives CASSHRTFYEQYF. The whole variable domain, filled in from reference TRBV16 and TRBJ2-7, reads GEEVAQTPKHLVRGEGQKAKLYCAPIKGHSYVFWYQQVLKNEFKFLISFQNENVFDETGMPKERFSAKCLPNSPCSLEIQATKLEDSAVYFCASSHRTFYEQYFGPGTRLTVT.

V and J are TRBV19 and TRBJ1-3; D remains unclear. Germline CDR1 and CDR2: LNHDA and SQIVND (reference sequence). V was clipped by 7 bases and J by 2 bases, with 15 bases between them. This CDR3 contains 15 residues. CDR3 loop: CASTWRVRAGNTIYF. Written as DNA, the CDR3 is TGTGCCAGTACCTGGAGGGTAAGGGCTGGAAACACCATATATTTT.

This clone was counted between two and nine times. The V gene is TRBV6-5, the J gene TRBJ2-1, with TRBD2 as a possible D gene (5 bases). There are 15 residues in the CDR3. The germline V gene has CDR1 MNHEY and CDR2 SVGAGI. V was trimmed by 9 bases and J by 0 bases, leaving 15 bases between them. The CDR3 is CARRLERSSYNEQFF. The CDR3 DNA is TGTGCCAGAAGGTTGGAGCGGAGCTCCTACAATGAGCAGTTCTTC.

The chain is built from TRBV28 and TRBJ1-1, with TRBD1 identical over 9 bases. V lost 5 bases to trimming and J lost 5 bases; unmatched junction nucleotides: 12. This CDR3 spans 16 amino acids. Germline V gene sequence: CDR1 MDHEN, CDR2 SYDVKM. The CDR3: CASSPPATGGGTEAFF. DNA for the CDR3: TGTGCCAGCAGTCCGCCGGCGACAGGGGGAGGGACTGAAGCTTTCTTT.

The rearrangement joins TRBV18 to TRBJ1-3, with D tentatively TRBD1 (5 bases). The CDR3 consists of 15 residues. CDR1 and CDR2 from the germline V gene are KGHSH and LQKENI. Trimming left V 3 bases short and J 0 bases short, with 9 bases between. CDR3 nucleotides: TGTGCCAGCTCACCGACGACAGTCTCTGGAAACACCATATATTTT. Protein product: CASSPTTVSGNTIYF.

The chain links TRBV7-3 to TRBJ2-5, with 8 positions matching TRBD1. The CDR3 contains 13 residues. V lost 5 bases and J lost 5; bases outside the gene matches: 4. Germline loops: CDR1 SGHTA, CDR2 FQGTGA. The DNA of the CDR3 is TGTGCCAGCAGCCCGGGACAGGCGGAGACCCAGTACTTC. Translated, it gives CASSPGQAETQYF. Filled out from reference TRBV7-3 and TRBJ2-5, the complete variable domain reads GAGVSQTPSNKVTEKGKYVELRCDPISGHTALYWYRQSLGQGPEFLIYFQGTGAADDSGLPNDRFFAVRPEGSVSTLKIQRTERGDSAVYLCASSPGQAETQYFGPGTRLLVL.